A single TCR beta chain is shown here with its context. The antigen remains undetermined. The data are from a study of CXCR3-negative and CXCR3-positive naive CD8 T cells. Study-wide results and limits: Hydrophobicity of TRB CDR3s was greater in CXCR3-positive naive cells than in CXCR3-negative naive cells. In cryopreserved cells, CXCR3 expression partially decreased, and fresh PBMCs were used in most assays.

In preparing the TRB cDNA libraries, 5' RACE with UMI labels was used. With the 5' RACE reads reprocessed, TCRdb shows one record per CDR3 protein and no DNA. Recorded here are about 50,000 distinct CDR3 sequences; the top ten clones represent approximately 0.56%. This TCR was recovered from a human donor in good health. Some clones in this sample may be carry-over from other donors' samples. The sequenced sample was naive CXCR3+ CD8+ T cells from blood. Documented subset: CD45RO-CCR7+CD27+CD95- naive CD8+ T cells expressing CXCR3 (TNR3+).

The CDR3 here is CASSNRGISPLHF. The chain employs TRBV11-2 and TRBJ1-6; there is no DNA to check the TCRdb D call of TRBD1. This CDR3 has 13 amino acids. Germline V lookup: CDR1 SGHAT, CDR2 FQNNGV.